The text below deals with one T cell receptor beta chain. The PCR had 60 Vbeta and 13 Jbeta primers. The data were produced by immunoSEQ multiplex PCR, yet TCRdb's version contains in-frame clones alone and is incomplete. This sample has thousands of clones; roughly 80% occur once, and the top ten carry approximately 6.2%. Trimming took 1 base from V and 6 from J, leaving 16 bases between them. Germline V lookup: CDR1 LGHNA, CDR2 YNFKEQ. The CDR3 contains 16 residues. This sample stems from a study of cytomegalovirus exposure and HLA in healthy donors. The gene calls are TRBV4-2 and TRBJ1-5, with no clear D. The material sequenced was PBMCs. This clonotype was obtained from a woman aged 40 to 55 in good health and CMV-seropositive. In nucleotides, the CDR3 is TGTGCCAGCAGCCAAGTTGGCGGGGAAGGAGTTCAGCCCCAGCATTTT. Protein sequence: CASSQVGGEGVQPQHF.